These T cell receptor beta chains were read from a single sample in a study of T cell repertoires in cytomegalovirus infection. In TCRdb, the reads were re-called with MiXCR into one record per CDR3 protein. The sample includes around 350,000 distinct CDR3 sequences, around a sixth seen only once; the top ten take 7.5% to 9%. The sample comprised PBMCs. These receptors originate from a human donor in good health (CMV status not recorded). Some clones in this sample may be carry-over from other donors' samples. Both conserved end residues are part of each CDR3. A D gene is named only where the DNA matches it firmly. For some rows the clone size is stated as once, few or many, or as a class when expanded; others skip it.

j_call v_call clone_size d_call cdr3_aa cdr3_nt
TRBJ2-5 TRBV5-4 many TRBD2 CASSAGTSGNVYQETQYF TGTGCCAGCAGCGCCGGGACTAGCGGGAATGTTTATCAAGAGACCCAGTACTTC
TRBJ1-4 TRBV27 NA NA CASSQTIATNEKLFF TGTGCCAGCAGTCAAACAATTGCAACTAATGAAAAACTGTTTTTT
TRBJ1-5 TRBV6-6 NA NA CASSEREDQPQHF TGTGCCAGCAGTGAGAGGGAGGATCAGCCCCAGCATTTT
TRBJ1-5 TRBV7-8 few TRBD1 CASSLGQGRYQPQHF TGTGCCAGCAGCTTGGGACAGGGGAGGTATCAGCCCCAGCATTTT
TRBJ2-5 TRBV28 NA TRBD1 CASSPQGGTGETQYF TGTGCCAGCAGTCCCCAAGGGGGGACAGGGGAGACCCAGTACTTC
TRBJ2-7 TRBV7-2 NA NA CASSFQAVGFYEQYF TGTGCCAGCAGCTTCCAGGCCGTCGGTTTCTACGAGCAGTACTTC
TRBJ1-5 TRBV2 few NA CASIGSRGGNQPQHF TGTGCCAGCATAGGGAGCAGGGGTGGCAATCAGCCCCAGCATTTT
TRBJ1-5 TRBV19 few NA CASSIAQYSGNQPQHF TGTGCCAGTAGTATAGCCCAGTATAGCGGCAATCAGCCCCAGCATTTT
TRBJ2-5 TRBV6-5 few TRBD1 CASQGVQETQYF TGTGCCAGCCAGGGGGTCCAAGAGACCCAGTACTTC
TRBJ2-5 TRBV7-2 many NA CASSLGGRGGFLETQYF NA
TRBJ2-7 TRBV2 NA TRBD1 CASSENRGRSYEQYF TGTGCCAGCAGTGAAAACAGGGGACGGTCCTACGAGCAGTACTTC
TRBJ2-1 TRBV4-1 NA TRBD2 CASSPLGLAGAEQFF TGCGCCAGCAGCCCCTTGGGCCTAGCGGGAGCGGAGCAGTTCTTC
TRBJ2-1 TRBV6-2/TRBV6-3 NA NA CASSSEARNEQFF TGTGCCAGCAGTTCCGAGGCCAGAAATGAGCAGTTCTTC
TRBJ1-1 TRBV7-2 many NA CASSSIRVAEAFF TGTGCCAGCAGCTCAATTCGGGTGGCTGAAGCTTTCTTT
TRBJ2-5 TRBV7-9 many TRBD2 CASSLVGLAGQETQYF TGTGCCAGCAGCTTAGTTGGGCTAGCGGGGCAAGAGACCCAGTACTTC
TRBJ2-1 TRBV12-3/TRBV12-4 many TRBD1 CASSSVDRDNEQFF TGTGCCAGCAGTTCCGTGGACAGGGACAATGAGCAGTTCTTC
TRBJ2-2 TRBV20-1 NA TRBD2 CSAGTSGGNTGELFF TGCAGTGCAGGGACTAGCGGGGGTAACACCGGGGAGCTGTTTTTT
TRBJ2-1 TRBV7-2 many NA CASSFTGDEQFF TGTGCCAGCAGCTTTACCGGGGATGAGCAGTTCTTC
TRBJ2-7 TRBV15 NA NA CATSRVVAGPGEQYF TGTGCCACCAGCAGAGTAGTTGCAGGGCCCGGCGAGCAGTACTTC
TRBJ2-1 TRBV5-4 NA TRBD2 CASSLSAGSRNEQFF TGTGCCAGCAGCTTGTCAGCGGGGTCTAGAAATGAGCAGTTCTTC
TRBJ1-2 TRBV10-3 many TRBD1 CAISESRGAQGSGYTF TGTGCCATCAGTGAGTCTCGAGGGGCACAGGGGTCTGGCTACACCTTC
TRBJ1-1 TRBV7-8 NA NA CASSRVGTTLSGEAFF TGTGCCAGCAGCCGAGTTGGGACAACTCTGAGTGGTGAAGCTTTCTTT
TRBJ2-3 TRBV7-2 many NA CASSLQHTDTQYF TGTGCCAGCAGCTTACAGCACACAGATACGCAGTATTTT
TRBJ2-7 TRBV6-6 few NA CASSSPLEGYEQYF TGTGCCAGCAGTTCACCCCTAGAGGGCTACGAGCAGTACTTC
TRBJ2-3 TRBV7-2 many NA CASSWTPTADTQYF TGTGCCAGCAGCTGGACCCCGACCGCAGATACGCAGTATTTT
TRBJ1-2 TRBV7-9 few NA CASSFAPQGYDYGYTF TGTGCCAGCAGCTTCGCCCCACAGGGATATGACTATGGCTACACCTTC
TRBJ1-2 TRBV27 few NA CASSPDGQPYGYTF TGTGCCAGCAGTCCCGATGGGCAGCCCTATGGCTACACCTTC
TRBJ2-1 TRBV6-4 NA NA CASSQLVTTRNEQFF TGTGCCAGCAGTCAACTCGTCACCACGAGGAATGAGCAGTTCTTC
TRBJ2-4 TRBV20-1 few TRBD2 CSAGLDGKNIQYF TGCAGTGCCGGACTAGATGGCAAAAACATTCAGTACTTC
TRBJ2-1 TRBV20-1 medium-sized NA CSALDFYNEQFF TGCAGTGCTCTGGACTTTTACAATGAGCAGTTCTTC
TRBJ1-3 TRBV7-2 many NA CASSIGRGSGNTIYF TGTGCCAGCAGCATCGGGCGGGGCTCTGGAAACACCATATATTTT
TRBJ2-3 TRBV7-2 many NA CASSFGLITDTQYF TGTGCCAGCAGCTTTGGCCTCATCACAGATACGCAGTATTTT
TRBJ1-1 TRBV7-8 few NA CASSDSSNTEAFF TGTGCCAGCAGCGACTCTTCGAACACTGAAGCTTTCTTT
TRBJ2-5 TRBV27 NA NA CASSQGNRETQYF TGTGCCAGCAGCCAGGGAAACCGAGAGACCCAGTACTTC
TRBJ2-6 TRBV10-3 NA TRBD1 CAISDQDRVGANVLTF TGTGCCATCAGTGACCAGGACAGGGTTGGGGCCAACGTCCTGACTTTC
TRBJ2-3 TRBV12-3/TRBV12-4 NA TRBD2 CASSRGSGSGDTQYF TGTGCCAGCAGTCGGGGTAGCGGGAGTGGAGATACGCAGTATTTT
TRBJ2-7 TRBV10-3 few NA CAISGAGGGRPYEQYF TGTGCCATCAGTGGGGCAGGTGGGGGGCGCCCCTACGAGCAGTACTTC
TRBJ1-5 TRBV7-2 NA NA CASSLSRQQSNQPQHF TGTGCCAGCAGCTTATCCCGGCAGCAGAGCAATCAGCCCCAGCATTTT
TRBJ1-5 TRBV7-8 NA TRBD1 CASSRGQGLDQPQHF TGTGCCAGCAGCCGGGGACAGGGGTTGGATCAGCCCCAGCATTTT